The entry that follows covers one TCR beta chain sequence. This sample is drawn from a study of blood T cells in healthy people across ages. Together with a sample-barcoded 5' primer, a J-beta primer mix was included in a second PCR lasting about 7 to 11 cycles. In TCRdb, the 5' RACE reads were re-called with MiXCR into one record per CDR3 protein. The sample consists of around 1,900,000 distinct CDR3 sequences, about 39% of them appearing once. The length of the CDR3 is 18 residues. V shed 2 bases and J shed 4 bases, with 23 bases lying between them. Germline lookup yields CDR1 MNHEY and CDR2 SVGAGI.

The chain carries TRBV6-5 and TRBJ1-2; D gene uncertain. Sequences were obtained from blood. The receptor was isolated from a human donor in good health. CDR3 coding DNA: TGTGCCAGCAGTTACCCCCAGGCGGGCGGGGTAGGGCTCTATGGCTACACCTTC. Protein sequence: CASSYPQAGGVGLYGYTF.